This entry lists 21 T cell receptor beta chains sequenced from one sample in a study of blood T cell repertoires in COVID-19. Repertoires were generated with immunoSEQ multiplex PCR, while TCRdb's copy carries only in-frame clones and drops some. The table has about 300,000 clones, around 85% seen once. The specimen sequenced was PBMCs or T cells enriched from blood (not recorded which). These receptors were taken from a man aged 25-45 years who had recovered from COVID-19.

The chain joins TRBV18 to TRBJ1-4, with D possibly matching TRBD1 (5 bases). The CDR3 spans 13 residues. CDR1 KGHSH and CDR2 LQKENI come from the germline V gene. The V gene lost 4 bases and the J gene lost 7 bases, with 10 bases spanning the gap. CDR3 region: CASSLSGFEKLFF. The CDR3 DNA is TGTGCCAGCTCACTATCAGGGTTTGAAAAACTGTTTTTT.

This chain joins TRBV4-2 and TRBJ2-3; 11 nucleotides match TRBD2. CDR3 length: 19 residues. Unmatched junction bases numbered 9, after V lost 0 bases and J lost 1 base. Germline V gene sequence: CDR1 LGHNA, CDR2 YNFKEQ. The CDR3 reads CASSQDLLASGGRTDTQYF. Here the CDR3 DNA reads TGTGCCAGCAGCCAAGATCTCTTGGCTAGCGGGGGGCGCACAGATACGCAGTATTTT.

The chain links TRBV3-1 (or the pseudogene TRBV3-2) to TRBJ1-1, with D maybe TRBD1 (6 bases). With 9 bases removed from V and 0 bases from J, the gap between germline ends came to 14 bases. Looked up from germline, CDR1 is LGHDT and CDR2 is YNNKEL (reference sequence). The CDR3 has 14 amino acids. The CDR3 bases are TGTGCCAGTGGAACAGGGCGGATGAACACTGAAGCTTTCTTT. Protein product: CASGTGRMNTEAFF.

This clone was counted a single time. CDR3 nucleotide sequence: TGCAGCGTTAGCGTGACAGGGTCTGGAAACACCATATATTTT. This codes for CSVSVTGSGNTIYF. This rearrangement joins TRBV29-1 to TRBJ1-3; TRBD1 aligns across 7 bases. Per germline, CDR1 SQVTM and CDR2 ANQGSEA. This CDR3 has 14 residues. With V trimmed by 5 bases and J by 1 base, 5 bases remained unmatched.

This clone was counted only a few times. V is TRBV6-1 and J is TRBJ2-1; 9 nucleotides match TRBD1. The CDR3 totals 15 residues. Germline CDR1 and CDR2: MNHNS and SASEGT. V shed 2 bases, J shed 6 bases, and the junction held 5 bases outside the gene matches. CDR3 DNA: TGTGCCAGCAGTGAAAGGACAGGGGTGTTCAATGAGCAGTTCTTC. This sequence encodes CASSERTGVFNEQFF.

J is TRBJ1-2 and V is TRBV21-1; no DNA check was done on the table's D call, TRBD1. TRBV21-1 is reported as a pseudogene. There are 14 residues in the CDR3. The CDR3 DNA is TGTGCCAGCAGCAGACGGTATCTACCAGGGGGCGGGACCTTC. Translated: CASSRRYLPGGGTF.

CDR3 amino acids: CASSLIDPNYGYTF. DNA of the CDR3: TGTGCCAGCAGCTTGATAGATCCTAACTATGGCTACACCTTC. The chain carries TRBV5-5 and TRBJ1-2, with D uncertain. Per germline, CDR1 SGHKS and CDR2 YYEKEE (reference sequence). The CDR3 has 14 amino acids. V lost 1 base, J lost 0 bases, and 7 bases lay in between.

This clone was detected a few times. This chain uses TRBV6-4 with TRBJ1-4, with D maybe TRBD1 (5 bases). Germline values: CDR1 MRHNA, CDR2 SNTAGT. V lost 8 bases and J 4 bases, leaving 17 bases between the germline ends. This CDR3 comprises 15 residues. The CDR3 loop is CASRKETEINEKLFF. DNA of the CDR3: TGTGCCAGCCGTAAGGAGACAGAGATTAATGAAAAACTGTTTTTT.

This clone was recorded a few times. This chain connects TRBV7-9 to TRBJ2-7, with D possibly being TRBD1 (5 bases). V lost 7 bases to trimming and J lost 5 bases, with 9 bases between them. Germline V lookup: CDR1 SEHNR, CDR2 FQNEAQ (reference sequence). The CDR3 spans 11 residues. The CDR3 nucleotides read TGTGCCAGCACCGACAGTGACGAGCAGTACTTC. Amino acid sequence: CASTDSDEQYF.

The genes are TRBV5-1 and TRBJ2-7; 7 bases are shared with TRBD2. Germline CDR1 and CDR2: SGHRS and YFSETQ. CDR3 length: 14 amino acids. V lost 1 base, J lost 3 bases, and 4 bases stayed unmatched. The chain's CDR3 is CASSLFAGDYEQYF. Written as DNA, the CDR3 is TGCGCCAGCAGCTTGTTCGCGGGGGACTACGAGCAGTACTTC.

This clone was counted a single time. In DNA form, the CDR3 reads TGTGCCAGCCAAACCCGGACAGGATGGAATGAGCAGTTCTTC. Amino acid sequence: CASQTRTGWNEQFF. The rearrangement uses TRBV7-8 and TRBJ2-1; the match to TRBD1 covers 7 bases. The CDR3 has 14 amino acids. V shed 8 bases, J shed 7 bases, and the junction held 11 bases outside the gene matches. Germline loops: CDR1 SGHVS, CDR2 FQNEAQ. Variable domain in full (rest from reference TRBV7-8 and TRBJ2-1): GAGVSQSPRYKVAKRGQDVALRCDPISGHVSLFWYQQALGQGPEFLTYFQNEAQLDKSGLPSDRFFAERPEGSVSTLKIQRTQQEDSAVYLCASQTRTGWNEQFFGPGTRLTVL.

The chain employs TRBV2 and TRBJ1-3, with 7 bases aligning to TRBD1. This CDR3 has 15 residues. CDR1 is SNHLY and CDR2 is FYNNEI in the germline V gene. The junction had 6 bases not matched to a gene; V was cut back by 7 bases and J by 0 bases. CDR3 sequence (DNA): TGTGCCAGCACTCGACAGGGTCTCTCTGGAAACACCATATATTTT. Its translation: CASTRQGLSGNTIYF.

This sequence joins TRBV2 and TRBJ1-5; D might be TRBD1 (6 bases). The CDR3 length is 12 residues. V lost 6 bases to trimming and J lost 12 bases, with 15 bases between them. CDR1 and CDR2 (germline): SNHLY, FYNNEI. For the CDR3, the DNA is TGTGCCAGCAGCAAGGACAGTCCTATCCAGCATTTT. This encodes CASSKDSPIQHF.

V and J are TRBV4-2 and TRBJ2-5; a possible D gene is TRBD1 (6 bases). The ends were cut back, 4 bases at V and 2 bases at J, with 11 bases in the middle. CDR3 length equals 14 residues. CDR1 is LGHNA and CDR2 is YNFKEQ in the germline V gene. The CDR3 sequence: CASSLWTEQETQYF. DNA for the CDR3: TGTGCCAGCAGCCTTTGGACAGAACAAGAGACCCAGTACTTC.

V gene TRBV7-6 combines with J gene TRBJ1-3; D is ambiguous. The CDR3 length is 15 residues. V shed 2 bases and J shed 0 bases, with 8 bases lying between them. Germline-derived CDR1 and CDR2 are SGHVS and FNYEAQ. CDR3 sequence (DNA): TGTGCCAGCAGCTTACAGGCTATCTCTGGAAACACCATATATTTT. Amino acids: CASSLQAISGNTIYF.

J is TRBJ1-2 and V is TRBV5-4, with 10 bases that match TRBD1. V was clipped by 4 bases and J by 4 bases; unmatched bases: 7. Germline CDR1 SGHNT, CDR2 YYREEE (reference sequence). This CDR3 spans 15 amino acids. CDR3 protein: CASSKDRGRIYGYTF. CDR3 nucleotide sequence: TGTGCCAGCAGCAAAGACAGGGGGCGAATCTATGGCTACACCTTC.

The chain links TRBV29-1 to TRBJ1-1; D is ambiguous. V dropped 3 bases and J dropped 0 bases, with 8 bases sitting between them. The CDR3 has 13 amino acids. Germline lookup yields CDR1 SQVTM and CDR2 ANQGSEA. The CDR3 region is CSVERSMNTEAFF. The CDR3 bases are TGCAGCGTTGAGCGGAGCATGAACACTGAAGCTTTCTTT.

The rearrangement uses TRBV5-1 and TRBJ1-2, with TRBD1 matching over 9 bases. With 4 bases clipped from V and 8 bases from J, the junction kept 12 bases outside the gene matches. Germline loops: CDR1 SGHRS, CDR2 YFSETQ. CDR3 length equals 15 residues. The CDR3 sequence is CASSQHLRDRDGYTF. The CDR3 DNA reads TGCGCCAGCAGCCAGCACCTCCGGGACAGGGACGGCTACACCTTC.

V usage is TRBV5-1 and J usage is TRBJ2-2, with 8 bases matching TRBD2. The CDR3 contains 16 residues. V lost 2 bases to trimming and J lost 1 base; unmatched junction nucleotides: 4. In germline, CDR1 is SGHRS, CDR2 YFSETQ. The CDR3 sequence is CASSFGGGLNTGELFF. The CDR3, as DNA: TGCGCCAGCAGCTTCGGCGGGGGGCTGAACACCGGGGAGCTGTTTTTT.

This clone was seen more than once but under ten times. The rearrangement joins TRBV5-1 to TRBJ1-4; D is perhaps TRBD1 (6 bases). CDR1 is SGHRS and CDR2 is YFSETQ in the germline V gene. The CDR3 loop spans 14 amino acids. V was pared by 3 bases and J by 5 bases, with 11 bases between. DNA for the CDR3: TGCGCCAGCAGCTCAGGGGCTGGAAATGAAAAACTGTTTTTT. It is translated as CASSSGAGNEKLFF.

The V call is TRBV7-8, the J call TRBJ1-6; the D is unclear. This CDR3 spans 18 amino acids. Germline V gives CDR1 SGHVS, CDR2 FQNEAQ. V was clipped by 1 base and J by 1 base, with 14 bases between them. This CDR3 reads CASSLVFGLSSYNSPLHF. CDR3 bases: TGTGCCAGCAGCTTAGTGTTCGGTCTAAGTTCCTATAATTCACCCCTCCACTTT.